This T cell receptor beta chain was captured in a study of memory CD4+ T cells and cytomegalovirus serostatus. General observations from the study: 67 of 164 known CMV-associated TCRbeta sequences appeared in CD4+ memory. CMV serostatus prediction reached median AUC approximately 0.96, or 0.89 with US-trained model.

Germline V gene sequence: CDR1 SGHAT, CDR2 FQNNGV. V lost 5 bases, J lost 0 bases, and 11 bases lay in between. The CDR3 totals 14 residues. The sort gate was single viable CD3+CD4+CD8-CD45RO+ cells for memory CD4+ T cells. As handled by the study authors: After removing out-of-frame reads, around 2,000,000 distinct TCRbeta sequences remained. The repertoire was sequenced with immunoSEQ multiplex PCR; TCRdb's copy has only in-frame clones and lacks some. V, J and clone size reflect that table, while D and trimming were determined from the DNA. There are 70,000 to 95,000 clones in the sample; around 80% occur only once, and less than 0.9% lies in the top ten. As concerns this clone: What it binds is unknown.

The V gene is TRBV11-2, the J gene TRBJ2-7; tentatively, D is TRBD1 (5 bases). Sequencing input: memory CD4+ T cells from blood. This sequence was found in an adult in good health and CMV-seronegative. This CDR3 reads CASSPRETSYEQYF. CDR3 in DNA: TGTGCCAGCAGCCCCAGGGAAACCTCCTACGAGCAGTACTTC.